There are a few counts of the clone carrying this TCR beta chain. Antigen unknown. In germline, CDR1 is MGHRA, CDR2 YSYEKL. CDR3 size: 15 residues. Trimming left V 0 bases short and J 4 bases short, with 12 bases between. A single record per CDR3 protein comes from TCRdb applying MiXCR to the 5' RACE reads. The sample contains 450,000 to 650,000 distinct CDR3 sequences, approximately 10% of which appear only once. This sample is drawn from a study of identical twins. Study-level results: Out-of-frame alpha sequences that twins shared showed excess low generation probability.

This sample was shared with a second study, whose subject was yellow fever vaccine responses in identical twins.

The sequence derives from a woman aged 18 to 35 in good health. The chain carries TRBV4-1 and TRBJ1-2; possible D gene TRBD1, 6 bases. The specimen was PBMCs. This CDR3 reads CASSQDGGLGYGYTF. The CDR3 region has the DNA TGCGCCAGCAGCCAAGATGGGGGGCTCGGCTATGGCTACACCTTC.